The 5 T cell receptor beta chains below all came from one sample that was sequenced in a study of CD8 T cells in ankylosing spondylitis. TCRdb ran MiXCR on the 5' RACE reads and lists one entry per CDR3 protein. This repertoire shows 150,000 to 200,000 distinct CDR3 sequences, approximately 20% found once; its top ten account for about 7.6%. The sequenced material came from blood, either unsorted or a sorted T cell fraction (not recorded which). Source of these receptors: a male donor with ankylosing spondylitis or in good health (not recorded which).

This clonotype was seen ten or more times. This chain joins TRBV29-1 and TRBJ1-6; D is perhaps TRBD1 (5 bases). CDR1 is SQVTM, CDR2 ANQGSEA, per germline. The CDR3 contains 13 residues. V shed 4 bases and J shed 10 bases, with 14 bases lying between them. The CDR3 DNA is TGCAGCGTTGGGACGGGGGGTCAATCACCCCTCCACTTT. It is translated as CSVGTGGQSPLHF.

This clonotype is medium-sized within its sample. The chain links TRBV7-2 to TRBJ2-3; D uncertain. The CDR3 length is 16 residues. V was cut by 5 bases and J by 0 bases, with 15 bases left in between. The germline V gene encodes CDR1 SGHTA and CDR2 FQGNSA. CDR3 in DNA: TGTGCCAGCAGCCTAGACGCCTTTCCCAGCACAGATACGCAGTATTTT. Amino acid sequence: CASSLDAFPSTDTQYF.

A few counts support this clonotype. The chain is built from TRBV3-1 and TRBJ2-2, with TRBD2 identical over 14 bases. The CDR3 totals 17 residues. Germline CDR1 is LGHDT and CDR2 is YNNKEL (reference sequence). After removal of 3 bases from V and 6 bases from J, the junction contained 6 bases not matched to a gene. This chain's CDR3 is CASSHRGLAGASGELFF. The CDR3 nucleotides are TGTGCCAGCAGCCACAGGGGACTAGCGGGAGCATCCGGGGAGCTGTTTTTT.

This clonotype was counted ten times or more. The chain has TRBV6-5 and TRBJ2-1; 11 bases align to TRBD2. With V trimmed by 0 bases and J by 9 bases, 10 bases remained unmatched. Germline V gene sequence: CDR1 MNHEY, CDR2 SVGAGI. The length of the CDR3 is 17 residues. The CDR3 nucleotides read TGTGCCAGCAGTTACTCGCCACTAGCGGGAGTGCAGGGTGAGCAGTTCTTC. It yields the protein CASSYSPLAGVQGEQFF.

This clonotype was observed at least ten times. This chain links TRBV7-2 with TRBJ1-1; D remains unclear. V was pared by 3 bases and J by 7 bases, with 6 bases between. There are 11 residues in the CDR3. The V gene's germline CDR1 is SGHTA and CDR2 FQGNSA. Here the CDR3 DNA reads TGTGCCAGCAGCTTGGGCCTTGAAGCTTTCTTT. Its translation is CASSLGLEAFF.